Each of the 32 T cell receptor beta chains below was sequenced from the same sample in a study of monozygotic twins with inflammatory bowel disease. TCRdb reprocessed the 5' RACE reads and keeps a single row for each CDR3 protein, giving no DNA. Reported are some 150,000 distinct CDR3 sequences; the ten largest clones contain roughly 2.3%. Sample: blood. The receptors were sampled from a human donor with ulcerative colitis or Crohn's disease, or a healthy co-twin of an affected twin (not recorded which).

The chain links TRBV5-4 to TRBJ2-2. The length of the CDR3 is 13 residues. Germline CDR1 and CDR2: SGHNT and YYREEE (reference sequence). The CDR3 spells CASSLGITGELFF.

CDR3 region: CSGQGRHPRETQYF. The chain has TRBV20-1 and TRBJ2-5. Germline V gene data show CDR1 as DFQATT and CDR2 as SNEGSKA (reference sequence). The CDR3 covers 14 residues.

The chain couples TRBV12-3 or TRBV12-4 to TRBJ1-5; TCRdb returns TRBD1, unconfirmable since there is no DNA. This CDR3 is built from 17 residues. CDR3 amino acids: CASSLAPGTDSNQPQHF.

The CDR3 sequence: CSVVSGRGFGDTQYF. The rearrangement uses TRBV29-1 and TRBJ2-3; the D gene TCRdb calls, TRBD2, cannot be checked with no DNA. The CDR3 covers 15 residues. Germline-derived CDR1 and CDR2 are SQVTM and ANQGSEA.

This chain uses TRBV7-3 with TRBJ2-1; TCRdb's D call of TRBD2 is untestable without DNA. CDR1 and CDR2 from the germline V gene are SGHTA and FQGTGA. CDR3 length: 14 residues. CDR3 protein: CASSLLAGGNEQFF.

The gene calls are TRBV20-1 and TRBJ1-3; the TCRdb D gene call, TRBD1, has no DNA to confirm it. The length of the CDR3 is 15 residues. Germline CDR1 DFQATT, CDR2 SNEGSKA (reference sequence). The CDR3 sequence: CSAPGGASSGNTIYF.

The chain's CDR3 is CASSDPGQGEQYF. V is TRBV25-1 and J is TRBJ2-7; TCRdb reports TRBD1, a call that lacks DNA to check it against. The CDR3 is 13 residues long. Germline lookup yields CDR1 MGHDK and CDR2 SYGVNS.

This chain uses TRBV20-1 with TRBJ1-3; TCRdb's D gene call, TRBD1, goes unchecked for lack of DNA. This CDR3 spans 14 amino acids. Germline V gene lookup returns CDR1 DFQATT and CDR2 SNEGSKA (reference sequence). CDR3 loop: CSASEGHLGNTIYF.

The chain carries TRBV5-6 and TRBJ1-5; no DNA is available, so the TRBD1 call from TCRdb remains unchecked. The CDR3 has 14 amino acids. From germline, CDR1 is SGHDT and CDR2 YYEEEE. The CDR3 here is CASSSIGINQPQHF.

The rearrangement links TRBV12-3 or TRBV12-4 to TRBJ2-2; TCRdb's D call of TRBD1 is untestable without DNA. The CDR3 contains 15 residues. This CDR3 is CASRRDRQNTGELFF.

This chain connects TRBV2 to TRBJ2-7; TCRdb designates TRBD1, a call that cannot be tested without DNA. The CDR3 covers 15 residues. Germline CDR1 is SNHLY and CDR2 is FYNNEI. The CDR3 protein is CASSEEEGVSYEQYF.

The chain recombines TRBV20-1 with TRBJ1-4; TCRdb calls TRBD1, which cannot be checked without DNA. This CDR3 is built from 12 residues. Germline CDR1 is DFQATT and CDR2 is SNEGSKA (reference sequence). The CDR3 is CSARTGFEKLFF.

CDR3 in amino acids: CSARRDYGGRWDEQFF. The chain is built from TRBV20-1 and TRBJ2-1; TCRdb calls TRBD2, which cannot be checked without DNA. Germline V gene data show CDR1 as DFQATT and CDR2 as SNEGSKA (reference sequence). The CDR3 contains 16 residues.

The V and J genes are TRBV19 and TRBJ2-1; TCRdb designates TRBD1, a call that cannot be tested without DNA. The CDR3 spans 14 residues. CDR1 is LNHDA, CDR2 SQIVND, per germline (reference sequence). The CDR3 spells CASSIPAGRTEQFF.

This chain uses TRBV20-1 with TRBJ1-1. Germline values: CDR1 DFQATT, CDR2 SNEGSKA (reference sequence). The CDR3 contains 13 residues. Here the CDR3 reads CSATISGGTEAFF.

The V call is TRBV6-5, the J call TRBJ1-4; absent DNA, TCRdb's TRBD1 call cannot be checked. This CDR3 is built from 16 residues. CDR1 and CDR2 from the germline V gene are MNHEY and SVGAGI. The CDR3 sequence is CASSSPPQGYNEKLFF.

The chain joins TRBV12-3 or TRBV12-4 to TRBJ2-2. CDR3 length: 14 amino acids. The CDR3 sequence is CASSLRSQAGELFF.

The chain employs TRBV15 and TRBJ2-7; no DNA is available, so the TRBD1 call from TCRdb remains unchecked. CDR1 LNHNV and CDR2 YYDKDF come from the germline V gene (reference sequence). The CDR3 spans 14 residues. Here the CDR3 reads CATSRGTGPYEQYF. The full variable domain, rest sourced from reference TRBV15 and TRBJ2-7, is DAMVIQNPRYQVTQFGKPVTLSCSQTLNHNVMYWYQQKSSQAPKLLFHYYDKDFNNEADTPDNFQSRRPNTSFCFLDIRSPGLGDTAMYLCATSRGTGPYEQYFGPGTRLTVT.

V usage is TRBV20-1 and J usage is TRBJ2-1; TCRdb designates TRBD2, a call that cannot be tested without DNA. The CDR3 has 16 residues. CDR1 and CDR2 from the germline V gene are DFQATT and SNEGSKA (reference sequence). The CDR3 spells CSARDSLAGAYNEQFF.

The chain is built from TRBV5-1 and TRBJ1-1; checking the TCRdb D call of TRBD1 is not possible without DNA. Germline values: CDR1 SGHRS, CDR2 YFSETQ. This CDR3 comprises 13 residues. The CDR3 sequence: CASSPRDVTEAFF. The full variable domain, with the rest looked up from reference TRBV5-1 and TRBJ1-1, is KAGVTQTPRYLIKTRGQQVTLSCSPISGHRSVSWYQQTPGQGLQFLFEYFSETQRNKGNFPGRFSGRQFSNSRSEMNVSTLELGDSALYLCASSPRDVTEAFFGQGTRLTVV.

CDR3 residues: CSAQKGGTDTQYF. The chain uses TRBV20-1 and TRBJ2-3; TCRdb reports TRBD1, a call that lacks DNA to check it against. The CDR3 runs to 13 residues. CDR1 and CDR2 (germline): DFQATT, SNEGSKA (reference sequence).

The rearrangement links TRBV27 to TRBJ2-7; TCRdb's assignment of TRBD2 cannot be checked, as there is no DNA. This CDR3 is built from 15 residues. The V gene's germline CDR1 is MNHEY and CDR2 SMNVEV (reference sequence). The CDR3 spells CASSVRRERGVEQYF.

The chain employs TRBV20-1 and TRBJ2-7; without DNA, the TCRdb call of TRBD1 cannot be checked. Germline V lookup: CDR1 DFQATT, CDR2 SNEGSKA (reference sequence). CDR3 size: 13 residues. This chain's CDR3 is CSVRGQGAYEQYF.

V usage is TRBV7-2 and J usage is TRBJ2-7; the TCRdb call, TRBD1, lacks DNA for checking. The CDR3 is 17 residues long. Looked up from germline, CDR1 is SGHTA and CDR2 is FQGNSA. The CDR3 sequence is CASSWPRETFTKHEQYF.

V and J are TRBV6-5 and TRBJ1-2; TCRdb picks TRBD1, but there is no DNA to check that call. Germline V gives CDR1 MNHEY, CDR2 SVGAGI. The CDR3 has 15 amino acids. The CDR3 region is CASSYGQDANYGYTF.

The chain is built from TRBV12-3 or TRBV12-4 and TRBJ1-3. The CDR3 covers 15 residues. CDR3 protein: CASSKGLLSGNTIYF.

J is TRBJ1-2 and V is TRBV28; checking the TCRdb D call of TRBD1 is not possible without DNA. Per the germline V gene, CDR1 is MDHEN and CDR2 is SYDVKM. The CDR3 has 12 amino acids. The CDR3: CASSSQGNGYTF.

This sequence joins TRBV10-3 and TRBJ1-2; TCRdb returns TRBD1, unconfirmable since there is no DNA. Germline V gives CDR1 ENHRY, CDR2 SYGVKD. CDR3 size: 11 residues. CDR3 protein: CAISGAIGYTF.

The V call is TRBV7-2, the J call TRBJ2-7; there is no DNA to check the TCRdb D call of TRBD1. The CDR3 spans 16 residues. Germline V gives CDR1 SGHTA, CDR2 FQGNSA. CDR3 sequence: CASSVADRDRSYEQYF.

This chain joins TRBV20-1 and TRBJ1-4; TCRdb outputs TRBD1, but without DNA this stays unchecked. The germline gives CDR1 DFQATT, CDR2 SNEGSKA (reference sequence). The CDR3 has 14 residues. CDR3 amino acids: CSPTRTGGNEKLFF.

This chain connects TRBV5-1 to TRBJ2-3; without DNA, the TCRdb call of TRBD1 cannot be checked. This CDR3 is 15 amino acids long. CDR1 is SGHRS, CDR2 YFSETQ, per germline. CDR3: CASSLGAVATDTQYF.

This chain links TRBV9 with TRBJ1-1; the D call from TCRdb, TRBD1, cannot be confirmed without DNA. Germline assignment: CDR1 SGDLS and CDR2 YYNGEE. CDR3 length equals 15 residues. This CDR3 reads CASTPGGARSTEAFF.